This is a list of T cell receptor beta chains from one sample in a study of a mutant IDH1 vaccine in newly diagnosed glioma. Their specific antigens are unknown. Clones were sequenced by immunoSEQ multiplex PCR, and TCRdb holds only the in-frame ones, with some missing. The table has roughly 56,000 clones, over 70% seen once. The sequencing here drew on PBMCs, taken from a glioma patient whose treatment included an IDH1 peptide vaccine. The source of these receptors is a man aged 45-65 years with glioma. Both conserved end residues are part of each CDR3. D genes are given only for firm matches. Clone size is shown for a subset of rows, as once, few, many or a class of expanded clone.

CDR3: CSGTQGVNTEAFF
DNA: TGCAGCGGAACTCAAGGGGTGAACACTGAAGCTTTCTTT
J: TRBJ1-1
length: 13
size: NA
V: TRBV29-1
D: NA

CDR3: CAGGSGGPNIQYF
DNA: TGTGCCGGGGGGTCCGGGGGGCCTAACATTCAGTACTTC
J: TRBJ2-4
length: 13
size: NA
V: TRBV30
D: NA

CDR3: CASSLGTGIEQYF
DNA: TGTGCCAGCAGCTTAGGAACAGGGATCGAGCAGTACTTC
J: TRBJ2-7
length: 13
size: NA
V: TRBV7-9
D: NA

CDR3: CASTPGEYGYTF
DNA: TGTGCCAGCACCCCAGGGGAATATGGCTACACCTTC
J: TRBJ1-2
length: 12
size: few
V: TRBV7-9
D: NA

CDR3: CASSYAQSPGDEQYF
DNA: TGTGCCAGCAGTTACGCCCAAAGTCCCGGGGACGAGCAGTACTTC
J: TRBJ2-7
length: 15
size: once
V: TRBV6-5
D: NA

CDR3: CASSLGAGSNQPQHF
DNA: TGCGCCAGCAGCTTGGGTGCGGGTAGCAATCAGCCCCAGCATTTT
J: TRBJ1-5
length: 15
size: NA
V: TRBV5-1
D: NA

CDR3: CAIKGDGMRSQHF
DNA: TGTGCCATCAAGGGGGACGGGATGAGGTCCCAGCATTTT
J: TRBJ1-5
length: 13
size: NA
V: TRBV10-3
D: NA

CDR3: CASSSSGTGGLGNTIYF
DNA: TGTGCCAGCAGCTCTTCCGGGACAGGGGGCCTTGGAAACACCATATATTTT
J: TRBJ1-3
length: 17
size: NA
V: TRBV5-4
D: TRBD1

CDR3: CASSIKGGSITGELFF
DNA: TGTGCCAGTAGTATAAAGGGGGGAAGTATCACCGGGGAGCTGTTTTTT
J: TRBJ2-2
length: 16
size: NA
V: TRBV19
D: NA

CDR3: CASSEGASGISEQFF
DNA: TGTGCCAGCAGTGAAGGGGCTAGTGGGATTTCGGAGCAGTTCTTC
J: TRBJ2-1
length: 15
size: NA
V: TRBV2
D: NA

CDR3: CASGKGGKETQYF
DNA: TGTGCCAGCGGGAAGGGGGGTAAAGAGACCCAGTACTTC
J: TRBJ2-5
length: 13
size: NA
V: TRBV28
D: NA

CDR3: CASSPSGDQPQHF
DNA: TGTGCCAGCTCACCGTCGGGGGATCAGCCCCAGCATTTT
J: TRBJ1-5
length: 13
size: NA
V: TRBV18
D: NA

CDR3: CASSLYGTEAFF
DNA: TGCGCCAGCAGCTTGTACGGCACTGAAGCTTTCTTT
J: TRBJ1-1
length: 12
size: NA
V: TRBV5-1
D: NA

CDR3: CASSSQGSTEAFF
DNA: TGCGCCAGCAGCTCCCAGGGGAGCACTGAAGCTTTCTTT
J: TRBJ1-1
length: 13
size: NA
V: TRBV5-1
D: NA

CDR3: CASSWNSNQPQHF
DNA: TGTGCCAGCAGTTGGAATAGCAATCAGCCCCAGCATTTT
J: TRBJ1-5
length: 13
size: NA
V: TRBV6-1
D: NA

CDR3: CASSQDGPRNQPQHF
DNA: TGCGCCAGCAGCCAAGACGGGCCTCGCAATCAGCCCCAGCATTTT
J: TRBJ1-5
length: 15
size: NA
V: TRBV4-1
D: NA

CDR3: CASSYWPGTDNEQFF
DNA: TGTGCCAGCAGTTACTGGCCGGGGACTGACAATGAGCAGTTCTTC
J: TRBJ2-1
length: 15
size: NA
V: TRBV6-6
D: NA

CDR3: CASSAGGPGEQFF
DNA: TGCGCCAGCAGTGCGGGGGGGCCGGGTGAGCAGTTCTTC
J: TRBJ2-1
length: 13
size: NA
V: TRBV10-2
D: TRBD2

CDR3: CASSRGQGDVDTQYF
DNA: TGCGCCAGCAGCCGCGGACAGGGGGACGTAGATACGCAGTATTTT
J: TRBJ2-3
length: 15
size: NA
V: TRBV4-3
D: TRBD1

CDR3: CASSIRGDSNQPQHF
DNA: TGTGCCAGTAGTATAAGAGGGGATAGCAATCAGCCCCAGCATTTT
J: TRBJ1-5
length: 15
size: NA
V: TRBV19
D: NA

CDR3: CASGSVGINRF
DNA: TGCGCCAGCGGGAGTGTAGGGATTAACCGTTTT
J: TRBJ1-5
length: 11
size: NA
V: TRBV23-1
D: NA

CDR3: CASSVGDRGLYTEAFF
DNA: TGTGCCAGCAGCGTAGGGGACAGGGGGCTGTACACTGAAGCTTTCTTT
J: TRBJ1-1
length: 16
size: NA
V: TRBV9
D: TRBD1

CDR3: CASSPGSALGETQYF
DNA: TGTGCCAGCAGTCCAGGGTCGGCTCTTGGGGAGACCCAGTACTTC
J: TRBJ2-5
length: 15
size: once
V: TRBV2
D: NA

CDR3: CASSSQQGGGGYTF
DNA: TGCGCCAGCAGCTCCCAACAGGGAGGGGGGGGCTACACCTTC
J: TRBJ1-2
length: 14
size: few
V: TRBV5-1
D: NA

CDR3: CASSLPTIYEQYF
DNA: TGTGCCAGCAGTCTACCTACGATCTACGAGCAGTACTTC
J: TRBJ2-7
length: 13
size: once
V: TRBV28
D: NA

CDR3: CASSDADTQYF
DNA: TGTGCCAGCAGCGACGCAGATACGCAGTATTTT
J: TRBJ2-3
length: 11
size: NA
V: TRBV9
D: NA

CDR3: CAWSTDGAQPQHF
DNA: TGTGCCTGGAGTACTGACGGTGCACAGCCCCAGCATTTT
J: TRBJ1-5
length: 13
size: NA
V: TRBV30
D: NA